What follows are 7 T cell receptor beta chains derived from one specimen sequenced in a study of T cell responses to AZD1222 COVID-19 vaccine. The protocol was immunoSEQ multiplex PCR, while the TCRdb copy is restricted to in-frame clones and leaves out a portion. The sample has tens of thousands of clones; about 86% are singletons. Source: peripheral blood, taken 28 days after the second AZD1222 dose. These TCRs come from an adult who received the AZD1222 COVID-19 vaccine.

The chain employs TRBV6-1 and TRBJ1-6; 7 bases match TRBD1. After removal of 4 bases from V and 9 bases from J, the junction contained 15 bases not matched to a gene. In germline, CDR1 is MNHNS, CDR2 SASEGT. This CDR3 is built from 17 residues. The CDR3 sequence is CASSGTQGEDTTSPLHF. The CDR3 coding sequence is TGTGCCAGCAGTGGTACCCAGGGGGAGGATACGACTTCACCCCTCCACTTT.

This clone was seen more than once but under ten times. The chain combines TRBV6-5 with TRBJ2-7; possibly TRBD2 for D (6 bases). Germline V CDR1 and CDR2: MNHEY, SVGAGI. V lost 9 bases, J lost 3 bases, and 12 bases lay in between. This CDR3 has 12 residues. CDR3 in amino acids: CASRVGGYEQYF. The CDR3 DNA reads as TGTGCCAGTCGTGTGGGGGGCTACGAGCAGTACTTC.

The gene calls are TRBV5-1 and TRBJ1-5; D is unresolved. CDR3 length: 15 residues. The germline V gene has CDR1 SGHRS and CDR2 YFSETQ. The germline V and J ends were trimmed by 4 bases and 2 bases, with 13 bases remaining between them. CDR3 sequence (DNA): TGCGCCAGCAGCCGGACCTCAGGAGGCAATCAGCCCCAGCATTTT. This translates into CASSRTSGGNQPQHF.

V usage is TRBV5-4 and J usage is TRBJ2-2; D possibly corresponds to TRBD1 (5 bases). The V and J ends lost 4 bases and 4 bases respectively, with 8 bases between them. The CDR3 consists of 13 residues. CDR1 and CDR2 from the germline V gene are SGHNT and YYREEE (reference sequence). The CDR3 DNA reads TGTGCCAGCAGCGGTGGGGCCACCGGGGAGCTGTTTTTT. It encodes CASSGGATGELFF.

The V call is TRBV6-5, the J call TRBJ2-7; a weak D match, TRBD1 (6 bases). V gave up 0 bases and J gave up 5 bases, with 14 bases separating them. The CDR3 runs 15 residues. Per germline, CDR1 MNHEY and CDR2 SVGAGI. The CDR3 region has the DNA TGTGCCAGCAGTTACTCGTACGGACAGCTACACGAGCAGTACTTC. Its translation: CASSYSYGQLHEQYF.

The V call is TRBV19, the J call TRBJ1-3, with 7 positions matching TRBD1. Germline V gene lookup returns CDR1 LNHDA and CDR2 SQIVND (reference sequence). Trimming cost V 3 bases and J 5 bases; bases outside gene matches: 4. This CDR3 has 14 amino acids. Here the CDR3 reads CASSIGQERNTIYF. CDR3 nucleotide sequence: TGTGCCAGTAGTATTGGACAGGAGCGAAACACCATATATTTT.

V gene TRBV6-5 combines with J gene TRBJ1-5; D perhaps matches TRBD1 (5 bases). V lost 6 bases to trimming and J lost 4 bases, with 16 bases between them. Germline V gene sequence: CDR1 MNHEY, CDR2 SVGAGI. There are 15 residues in the CDR3. CDR3 residues: CASRGPFPINQPQHF. CDR3 DNA: TGTGCCAGCAGGGGACCCTTTCCAATTAATCAGCCCCAGCATTTT.